These 31 T cell receptor beta chains came from one sample sequenced in a study of Ad26.COV2.S vaccination and SARS-CoV-2 variants. The data were produced by immunoSEQ multiplex PCR, yet TCRdb's version contains in-frame clones alone and is incomplete. The sample records 330,000 or so clones, 85% to 90% being singletons. Treatment defined: around 19 received Ad26.COV2.S at low or high dose, single or two shots; roughly five received placebo; per-sample allocation not given. Day 63 following the first vaccine or placebo injection was when the samples were taken. Sequences were derived from peripheral blood, sampled in a trial of Ad26.COV2.S vaccine versus placebo. All receptors derive from a person aged 18 to 65 who received the Ad26.COV2.S COVID-19 vaccine or a placebo.

This chain joins TRBV4-2 and TRBJ2-6, with D perhaps TRBD1 (5 bases). This CDR3 is built from 18 residues. Per germline, CDR1 LGHNA and CDR2 YNFKEQ. V lost 0 bases to trimming and J lost 0 bases, with 12 bases between them. This CDR3 is CASSQDDSRLSGANVLTF. In DNA form, the CDR3 reads TGTGCCAGCAGCCAAGATGACAGCCGGCTCTCTGGGGCCAACGTCCTGACTTTC.

V usage is TRBV4-1 and J usage is TRBJ1-4; D might be TRBD1 (6 bases). Germline V lookup: CDR1 MGHRA, CDR2 YSYEKL. This CDR3 region has 18 residues. Trimming stripped 2 bases from V and 0 bases from J, with 16 bases between. The CDR3, as DNA: TGCGCCAGCAGCCAATTAACTCGGGGGCAGGCAACTAATGAAAAACTGTTTTTT. Its protein product is CASSQLTRGQATNEKLFF.

The chain has TRBV10-3 and TRBJ1-4; D remains unclear. Trimming left V 3 bases short and J 8 bases short, with 10 bases between. Germline CDR1 is ENHRY and CDR2 is SYGVKD. CDR3 length: 13 residues. In DNA, the CDR3 is TGTGCCATCAGTGACAGACAAAGGGAAAAACTGTTTTTT. Translated, it gives CAISDRQREKLFF.

V and J are TRBV19 and TRBJ2-6; weak D call: TRBD1 (5 bases). The CDR3 consists of 18 residues. V was cut by 3 bases and J by 1 base, with 16 bases left in between. From germline, CDR1 is LNHDA and CDR2 SQIVND (reference sequence). The CDR3 DNA reads TGTGCCAGTAGTATTTCGGCAGGGATGACGTCTGGGGCCAACGTCCTGACTTTC. This encodes CASSISAGMTSGANVLTF.

A single count supports this clone. The chain is built from TRBV19 and TRBJ2-5; TRBD2 aligns across 10 bases. Germline CDR1 and CDR2: LNHDA and SQIVND (reference sequence). This CDR3 comprises 15 residues. V trimming: 4 bases; J trimming: 4 bases; junction bases outside the gene matches: 6. The CDR3 spells CASSRITSGVETQYF. The CDR3 DNA follows: TGTGCCAGTAGTAGAATTACTAGCGGGGTAGAGACCCAGTACTTC.

The chain recombines TRBV6-5 with TRBJ1-2; 9 nucleotides match TRBD1. The V gene's germline CDR1 is MNHEY and CDR2 SVGAGI. The CDR3 has 14 residues. V trimming: 4 bases; J trimming: 2 bases; junction bases outside the gene matches: 2. The chain's CDR3 is CASSSGQGNYGYTF. As DNA, the CDR3 is TGTGCCAGCAGTTCGGGACAGGGCAACTATGGCTACACCTTC.

The chain uses TRBV4-3 and TRBJ2-7, with a tentative D call TRBD2 (5 bases). The germline gives CDR1 LGHNA, CDR2 YSLEER. This CDR3 is built from 15 residues. Trimming removed 0 bases from V and 3 bases from J, with 12 bases in between. The CDR3: CASSQEGSGFYEQYV. DNA of the CDR3: TGCGCCAGCAGCCAAGAAGGGTCGGGGTTCTACGAGCAGTACGTC.

The chain is built from TRBV25-1 and TRBJ2-1; 10 positions match TRBD1. The CDR3 sequence is 14 residues long. Trimming took 6 bases from V and 6 from J; bases not matched to a gene: 5. Per germline, CDR1 MGHDK and CDR2 SYGVNS. The CDR3 loop reads CASRGTGVVNEQFF. In nucleotides, the CDR3 is TGTGCCAGCAGGGGGACAGGGGTAGTCAATGAGCAGTTCTTC. Complete variable domain (other parts from reference TRBV25-1 and TRBJ2-1): EADIYQTPRYLVIGTGKKITLECSQTMGHDKMYWYQQDPGMELHLIHYSYGVNSTEKGDLSSESTVSRIRTEHFPLTLESARPSHTSQYLCASRGTGVVNEQFFGPGTRLTVL.

The gene calls are TRBV12-5 and TRBJ2-3; possible D gene TRBD2, 7 bases. CDR1 LGHNT and CDR2 FRNRAP come from the germline V gene. Trimming removed 3 bases from V and 2 bases from J, with 12 bases in between. This CDR3 region has 15 residues. For the CDR3, the DNA is TGTGCTAGTGGTTTACTGGGGGGGGCCACAGATACGCAGTATTTT. This sequence encodes CASGLLGGATDTQYF.

The chain links TRBV24-1 to TRBJ1-2, with no clear D. V lost 10 bases, J lost 3 bases, and 17 bases lay in between. The germline V gene has CDR1 KGHDR and CDR2 SFDVKD. The CDR3 consists of 14 residues. The CDR3 loop is CATSPSTADYGYTF. CDR3 nucleotides: TGTGCCACTTCCCCCTCTACAGCTGACTATGGCTACACCTTC.

CDR3 in DNA: TGTGCCAGCACCCAGGGGGCTGAAGCTTTCTTT. It translates to CASTQGAEAFF. The chain uses TRBV6-6 and TRBJ1-1; 7 nucleotides line up with TRBD1. CDR1 and CDR2 from the germline V gene are MNHNY and SVGAGI (reference sequence). V was pared by 7 bases and J by 6 bases, with 2 bases of the junction left unmatched. The CDR3 is made up of 11 amino acids.

This sequence joins TRBV6-5 and TRBJ1-3, with TRBD1 as a possible D gene (5 bases). Germline V gene data show CDR1 as MNHEY and CDR2 as SVGAGI. The CDR3 has 15 amino acids. V was clipped by 5 bases and J by 1 base, with 12 bases between them. The CDR3 here is CASSLWGESGNTIYF. CDR3 DNA sequence: TGTGCCAGCAGTCTGTGGGGCGAGTCTGGAAACACCATATATTTT.

The rearrangement links TRBV27 to TRBJ1-5; TRBD1 might be the D (5 bases). The CDR3 has 16 amino acids. Between the trimmed V and J ends, which lost 1 base and 4 bases, there was a span of 14 bases. The germline V gene encodes CDR1 MNHEY and CDR2 SMNVEV (reference sequence). The CDR3 DNA follows: TGTGCCAGCAGTTTATTGTCGAACTGGGGGAATCAGCCCCAGCATTTT. It encodes CASSLLSNWGNQPQHF.

The count of this clone is one. The chain is built from TRBV4-3 and TRBJ1-4; D uncertain. The CDR3 covers 22 residues. Per the germline V gene, CDR1 is LGHNA and CDR2 is YSLEER. V gave up 0 bases and J gave up 0 bases, with 26 bases separating them. The CDR3 nucleotides read TGCGCCAGCAGCCAAGATCCCCATATGCGGGGTGTGGGGTCTTCAACTAATGAAAAACTGTTTTTT. Amino acid sequence: CASSQDPHMRGVGSSTNEKLFF.

The chain recombines TRBV27 with TRBJ2-5; D is unresolved. Trimming cost V 2 bases and J 2 bases, with 12 bases left between them. Per the germline V gene, CDR1 is MNHEY and CDR2 is SMNVEV (reference sequence). The CDR3 spans 15 residues. CDR3 residues: CASSLGRYLQETQYF. The CDR3 DNA reads TGTGCCAGCAGTTTAGGAAGGTACCTGCAAGAGACCCAGTACTTC.

The chain employs TRBV5-8 and TRBJ2-2; the D gene could be TRBD1 or TRBD2 (5 bases each). The CDR3 sequence is 14 residues long. Deletions cut 3 bases from V and 2 bases from J, with 8 bases between. Germline lookup yields CDR1 SGHTS and CDR2 YDEGEE. The CDR3 sequence is CASSWGYNTGELFF. The CDR3 DNA sequence: TGTGCCAGCAGCTGGGGGTATAACACCGGGGAGCTGTTTTTT.

This sequence joins TRBV2 and TRBJ1-1, with TRBD1 matching 8 bases. V dropped 8 bases and J dropped 0; count of bases not matched to a gene: 2. CDR1 is SNHLY, CDR2 FYNNEI, per germline. The CDR3 extends over 13 amino acids. For the CDR3, the DNA is TGTGCCAGCCAGGACAGGGTGAACACTGAAGCTTTCTTT. Its protein is CASQDRVNTEAFF. The full variable domain, with the rest looked up from reference TRBV2 and TRBJ1-1, is EPEVTQTPSHQVTQMGQEVILRCVPISNHLYFYWYRQILGQKVEFLVSFYNNEISEKSEIFDDQFSVERPDGSNFTLKIRSTKLEDSAMYFCASQDRVNTEAFFGQGTRLTVV.

The chain uses TRBV21-1 and TRBJ2-7; the table's D call, TRBD2, was not checked against the DNA. TRBV21-1 is an annotated pseudogene. The CDR3 has 14 residues. As DNA, the CDR3 is TGTGCCAGCAGCAAAGTTCTGACTAGCGGCGAGCAGTACGTC. Translated: CASSKVLTSGEQYV.

A single count supports this clone. V gene TRBV9 combines with J gene TRBJ1-1, with D possibly being TRBD1 (6 bases). Deletions cut 3 bases from V and 2 bases from J, with 20 bases between. The germline V gene encodes CDR1 SGDLS and CDR2 YYNGEE. This CDR3 has 17 amino acids. For the CDR3, the DNA is TGTGCCAGCAGCGCCAATGGGGGCCCGGGGGCAAACACTGAAGCTTTCTTT. It translates to CASSANGGPGANTEAFF.

The J gene is TRBJ2-7, the V gene TRBV5-1; D may match TRBD1 or TRBD2 (5 bases each). In germline, CDR1 is SGHRS, CDR2 YFSETQ. CDR3 length: 12 amino acids. V was pared by 2 bases and J by 6 bases, with 9 bases between. The CDR3 region is CASSFSGGEQYF. The CDR3 nucleotides are TGCGCCAGCAGCTTTTCTGGGGGCGAGCAGTACTTC.

The chain carries TRBV28 and TRBJ2-4; unclear D gene. In germline, CDR1 is MDHEN, CDR2 SYDVKM. The germline V and J ends were trimmed by 8 bases and 0 bases, with 8 bases remaining between them. The CDR3 runs to 13 residues. The chain's CDR3 is CASGDLAKNIQYF. For the CDR3, the DNA is TGTGCCAGCGGCGATCTAGCCAAAAACATTCAGTACTTC.

V is TRBV18 and J is TRBJ1-2, with D possibly matching TRBD1 (6 bases). The length of the CDR3 is 14 residues. CDR1 and CDR2 from the germline V gene are KGHSH and LQKENI. V lost 3 bases and J lost 3, with 11 bases in between. The CDR3, as DNA: TGTGCCAGCTCACCGGTGGACAGACACTATGGCTACACCTTC. Protein: CASSPVDRHYGYTF.

The chain links TRBV28 to TRBJ1-1; no definite D call. The V and J ends lost 6 bases and 0 bases respectively, with 11 bases between them. From germline, CDR1 is MDHEN and CDR2 SYDVKM. The CDR3 has 14 residues. Written as DNA, the CDR3 is TGTGCCAGCAGCTCCCCCCCAGTGAACACTGAAGCTTTCTTT. This translates into CASSSPPVNTEAFF.

CDR3 sequence reads: CASGRKLAGDYNEQFF. CDR3 bases: TGTGCTAGTGGTCGAAAACTAGCGGGAGACTACAATGAGCAGTTCTTC. The chain joins TRBV12-5 to TRBJ2-1; TRBD2 matches 11 bases. The germline V gene encodes CDR1 LGHNT and CDR2 FRNRAP. This CDR3 is 16 amino acids long. V was pared by 5 bases and J by 3 bases, with 6 bases of the junction left unmatched.

This clone came up once. The genes are TRBV6-2 or TRBV6-3 and TRBJ1-5; 9 bases line up with TRBD1. The CDR3 totals 21 residues. From germline, CDR1 is MNHEY and CDR2 SVGEGT. Trimming at V came to 6 bases and at J to 0 bases, leaving 21 bases not matched to a gene. CDR3 bases: TGTGCCAGCAGCATAGGTCCTACTGGGACAGGGCTAAAAAATAGCAATCAGCCCCAGCATTTT. Its translation is CASSIGPTGTGLKNSNQPQHF.

This clone was found once. The chain has TRBV28 and TRBJ2-3; D is perhaps TRBD1 (6 bases). V was shortened by 3 bases and J by 2 bases, with 12 bases between the two germline ends. Looked up from germline, CDR1 is MDHEN and CDR2 is SYDVKM. This CDR3 spans 15 amino acids. The CDR3 protein is CASSFVDRYTDTQYF. The CDR3 DNA is TGTGCCAGCAGTTTTGTGGACAGATACACAGATACGCAGTATTTT.

The chain employs TRBV3-1 (or the pseudogene TRBV3-2) and TRBJ2-3, with D maybe TRBD2 (6 bases). Trimming cost V 4 bases and J 3 bases, with 11 bases left between them. Looked up from germline, CDR1 is LGHDT and CDR2 is YNNKEL (reference sequence). This CDR3 region has 14 residues. The CDR3 DNA reads as TGTGCCAGCAGCCTCGCCGCGGGGACAGATACGCAGTATTTT. Translated, it gives CASSLAAGTDTQYF.

V is TRBV27 and J is TRBJ2-7; D is perhaps TRBD1 (7 bases). Germline V gives CDR1 MNHEY, CDR2 SMNVEV (reference sequence). With 5 bases removed from V and 2 bases from J, the gap between germline ends came to 10 bases. This CDR3 is built from 13 residues. The CDR3 region is CASSRGTAYEQYF. CDR3 DNA sequence: TGTGCCAGCAGTCGGGGGACAGCCTACGAGCAGTACTTC.

The V gene is TRBV19, the J gene TRBJ1-5; TRBD1 agrees at 7 bases. CDR1 LNHDA and CDR2 SQIVND come from the germline V gene (reference sequence). The length of the CDR3 is 13 residues. J lost 8 bases, V lost 5 bases, and 6 bases had no gene match. The CDR3 protein is CASSSDRREPQHF. The CDR3 coding sequence is TGTGCCAGTAGTTCGGACAGGCGGGAGCCCCAGCATTTT.

The gene calls are TRBV2 and TRBJ2-3, with 11 bases identical to TRBD2. J gave up 3 bases and V 5 bases, and 4 bases lay outside the gene matches. The CDR3 is 15 amino acids. CDR1 is SNHLY, CDR2 FYNNEI, per germline. CDR3 sequence reads: CASSPSGRITDTQYF. The CDR3 DNA follows: TGTGCCAGCAGTCCTAGCGGGAGGATAACAGATACGCAGTATTTT. Together with reference TRBV2 and TRBJ2-3, the CDR3 gives the full variable domain: EPEVTQTPSHQVTQMGQEVILRCVPISNHLYFYWYRQILGQKVEFLVSFYNNEISEKSEIFDDQFSVERPDGSNFTLKIRSTKLEDSAMYFCASSPSGRITDTQYFGPGTRLTVL.

The CDR3 spells CASSYPHGSHQPQHF. CDR3 nucleotides: TGTGCCAGCAGTTACCCCCACGGGAGTCATCAGCCCCAGCATTTT. V and J are TRBV6-2 or TRBV6-3 and TRBJ1-5; D gene ambiguous. The CDR3 consists of 15 residues. CDR1 is MNHEY and CDR2 is SVGEGT in the germline V gene. V was clipped by 2 bases and J by 5 bases, with 13 bases between them.